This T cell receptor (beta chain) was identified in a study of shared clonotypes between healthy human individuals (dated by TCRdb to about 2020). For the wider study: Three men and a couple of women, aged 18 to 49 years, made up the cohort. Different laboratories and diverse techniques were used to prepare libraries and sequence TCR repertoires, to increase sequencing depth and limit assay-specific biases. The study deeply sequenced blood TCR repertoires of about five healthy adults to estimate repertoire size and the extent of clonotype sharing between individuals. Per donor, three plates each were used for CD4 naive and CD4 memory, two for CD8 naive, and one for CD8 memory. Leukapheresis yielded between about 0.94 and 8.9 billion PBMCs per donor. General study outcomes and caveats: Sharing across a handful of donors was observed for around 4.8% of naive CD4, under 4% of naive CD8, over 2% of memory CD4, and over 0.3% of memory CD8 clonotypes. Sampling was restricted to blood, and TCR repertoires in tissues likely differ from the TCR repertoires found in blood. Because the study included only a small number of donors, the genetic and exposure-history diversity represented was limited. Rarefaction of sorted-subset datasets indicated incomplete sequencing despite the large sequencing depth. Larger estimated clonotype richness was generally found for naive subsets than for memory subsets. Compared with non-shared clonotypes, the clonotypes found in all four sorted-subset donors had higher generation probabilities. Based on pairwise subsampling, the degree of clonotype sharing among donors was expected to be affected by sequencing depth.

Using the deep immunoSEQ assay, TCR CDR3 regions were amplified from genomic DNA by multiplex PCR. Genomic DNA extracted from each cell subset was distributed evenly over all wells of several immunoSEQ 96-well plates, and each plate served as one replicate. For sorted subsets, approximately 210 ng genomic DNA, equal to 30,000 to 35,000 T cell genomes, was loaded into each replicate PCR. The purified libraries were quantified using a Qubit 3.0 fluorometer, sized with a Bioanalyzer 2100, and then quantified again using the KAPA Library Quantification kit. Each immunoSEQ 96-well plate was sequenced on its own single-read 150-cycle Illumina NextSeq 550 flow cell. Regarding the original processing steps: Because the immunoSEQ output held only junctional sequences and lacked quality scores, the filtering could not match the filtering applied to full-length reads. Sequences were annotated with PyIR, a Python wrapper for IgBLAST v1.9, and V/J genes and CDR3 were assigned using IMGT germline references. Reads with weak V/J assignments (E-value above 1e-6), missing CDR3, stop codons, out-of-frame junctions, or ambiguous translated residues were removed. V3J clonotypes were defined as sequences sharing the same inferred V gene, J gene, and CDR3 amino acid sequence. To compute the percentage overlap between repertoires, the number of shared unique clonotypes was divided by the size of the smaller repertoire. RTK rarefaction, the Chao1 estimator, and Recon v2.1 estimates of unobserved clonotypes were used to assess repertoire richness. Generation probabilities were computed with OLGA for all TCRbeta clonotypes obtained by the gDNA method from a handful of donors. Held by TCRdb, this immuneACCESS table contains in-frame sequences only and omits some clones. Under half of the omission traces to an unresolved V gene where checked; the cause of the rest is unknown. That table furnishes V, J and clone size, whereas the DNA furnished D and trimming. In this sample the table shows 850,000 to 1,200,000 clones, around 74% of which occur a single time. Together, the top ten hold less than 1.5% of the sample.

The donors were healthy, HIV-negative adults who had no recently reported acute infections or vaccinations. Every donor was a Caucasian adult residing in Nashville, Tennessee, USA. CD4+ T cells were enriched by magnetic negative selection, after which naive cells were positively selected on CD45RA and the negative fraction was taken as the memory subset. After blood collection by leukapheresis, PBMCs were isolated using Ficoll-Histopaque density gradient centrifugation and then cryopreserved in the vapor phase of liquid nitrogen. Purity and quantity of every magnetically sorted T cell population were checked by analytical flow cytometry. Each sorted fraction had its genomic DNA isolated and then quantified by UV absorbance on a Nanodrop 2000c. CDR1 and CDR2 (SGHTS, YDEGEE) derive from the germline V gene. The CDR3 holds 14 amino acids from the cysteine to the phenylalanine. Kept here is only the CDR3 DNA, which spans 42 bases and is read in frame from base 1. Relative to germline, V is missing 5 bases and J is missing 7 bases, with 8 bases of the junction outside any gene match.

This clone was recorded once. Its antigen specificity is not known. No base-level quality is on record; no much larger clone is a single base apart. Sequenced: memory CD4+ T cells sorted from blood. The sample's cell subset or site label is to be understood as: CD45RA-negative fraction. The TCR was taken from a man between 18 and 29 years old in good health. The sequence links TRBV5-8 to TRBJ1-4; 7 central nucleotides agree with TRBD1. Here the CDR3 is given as CASRQTGESEKLFF. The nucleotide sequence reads TGTGCCAGCAGACAAACAGGGGAAAGTGAAAAACTGTTTTTT.